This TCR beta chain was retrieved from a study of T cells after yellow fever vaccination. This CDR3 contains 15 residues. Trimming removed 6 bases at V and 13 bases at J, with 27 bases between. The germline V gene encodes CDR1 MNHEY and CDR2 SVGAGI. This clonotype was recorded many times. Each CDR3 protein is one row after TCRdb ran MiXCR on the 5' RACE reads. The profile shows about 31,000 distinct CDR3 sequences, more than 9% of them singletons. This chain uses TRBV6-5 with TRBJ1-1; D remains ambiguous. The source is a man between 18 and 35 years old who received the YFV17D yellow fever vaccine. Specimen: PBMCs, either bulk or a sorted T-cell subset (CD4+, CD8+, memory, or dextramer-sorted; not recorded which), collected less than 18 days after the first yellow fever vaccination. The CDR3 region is CASSRGSVSYRSVFF. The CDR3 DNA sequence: TGTGCCAGCAGCCGCGGATCGGTTTCCTATCGGAGTGTTTTCTTT.